Shown below are 30 T cell receptor beta chains from a single sample sequenced in a study of glioma-infiltrating T cells. TCR alpha and beta CDR3 regions were amplified from RNA using iRepertoire nested multiplex PCR. One entry per CDR3 protein, called by TCRdb with MiXCR from the multiplex PCR reads. The sample has about 380,000 distinct CDR3 sequences, around 45% seen once. Sequencing input: glioma tissue, nonneoplastic brain tissue, or PBMCs (not recorded which). Every receptor here comes from a human donor with low-grade glioma or glioblastoma, undergoing nonglioma brain surgery, or in good health (not recorded which).

The chain couples TRBV28 to TRBJ1-4; TRBD1 might be the D (5 bases). This CDR3 spans 14 amino acids. The germline V gene has CDR1 MDHEN and CDR2 SYDVKM. Trimming removed 2 bases at V and 4 bases at J, with 8 bases between. The CDR3 region is CASSLGHFNEKLFF. CDR3 DNA: TGTGCCAGCAGTTTAGGACATTTTAATGAAAAACTGTTTTTT.

The chain couples TRBV5-8 to TRBJ1-5, with D perhaps matching TRBD1 (5 bases). This CDR3 spans 14 amino acids. V dropped 4 bases and J dropped 5 bases, with 13 bases sitting between them. CDR1 SGHTS and CDR2 YDEGEE come from the germline V gene. The CDR3 is CASSRDPGDQPQHF. For the CDR3, the DNA is TGTGCCAGCAGCCGGGACCCCGGTGATCAGCCCCAGCATTTT.

For this clonotype: This may arise from a read error, as a much more abundant clone is one base away. The rearrangement uses TRBV20-1 and TRBJ2-1; the D call may be TRBD1 or TRBD2 (5 bases each). Germline CDR1 DFQATT, CDR2 SNEGSKA (reference sequence). The CDR3 contains 15 residues. CDR3 region: CSARPGPSSYNKQFF. The DNA of the CDR3 is TGCAGTGCTAGACCAGGGCCTAGCTCCTACAATAAGCAGTTCTTC.

The V and J genes are TRBV3-1 and TRBJ2-7; 11 bases align to TRBD2. Germline V CDR1 and CDR2: LGHDT, YNNKEL (reference sequence). The V segment lost 1 base and the J segment 9 bases; nucleotides outside the gene matches: 2. This CDR3 has 13 amino acids. CDR3 DNA: TGTGCCAGCAGCCAAGTGGGACTAGCGGTGCAGTACTTC. It codes for CASSQVGLAVQYF.

In its sample, this clonotype was seen a few times. This sequence joins TRBV25-1 and TRBJ2-3; 8 nucleotides align to TRBD1. From germline, CDR1 is MGHDK and CDR2 SYGVNS. V was clipped by 3 bases and J by 10 bases; unmatched bases: 6. The CDR3 is made up of 13 amino acids. Here the CDR3 DNA reads TGTGCCAGCAGTGAGGCAGGGGGCCCGTCGCAGTATTTT. It translates to CASSEAGGPSQYF.

This clonotype was found many times. This sequence joins TRBV27 and TRBJ1-1; 11 positions match TRBD1. The length of the CDR3 is 15 residues. CDR1 is MNHEY and CDR2 is SMNVEV in the germline V gene (reference sequence). The V and J ends lost 3 bases and 5 bases, in that order; junction bases with no gene match: 5. The CDR3 bases are TGTGCCAGCAGTTTGCGGACAGGGGGCCGAACTGAAGCTTTCTTT. Translation: CASSLRTGGRTEAFF.

Of note for this clonotype: This may come from a read error, since a much larger clone is one base off. The DNA of the CDR3 is TGTGCCAGCAGTTACCTCAGGGACAGGGGAACATCTAGCACAGATACGCAGTATTTT. It specifies CASSYLRDRGTSSTDTQYF. The chain has TRBV28 and TRBJ2-3; 10 bases line up with TRBD1. CDR3 length: 19 amino acids. Trimming took 4 bases from V and 0 from J; bases not matched to a gene: 13. The germline V gene has CDR1 MDHEN and CDR2 SYDVKM.

Notes on this clonotype: This may arise from a read error, as a much more abundant clone is one base away. The V gene is TRBV6-2 or TRBV6-3, the J gene TRBJ2-7; 10 nucleotides agree with TRBD2. The germline V gene encodes CDR1 MNHEY and CDR2 SVGEGT. The CDR3 runs 15 residues. The CDR3 nucleotides read TGTGCCAGCAGTTCCGACGGGACTAGCGCTACGATGCGCGACTTC. Protein sequence: CASSSDGTSATMRDF.

With regard to this clonotype: One junction end disagrees with the germline gene, perhaps due to a read error. The genes are TRBV15 and TRBJ2-2; D may be TRBD1 (6 bases). CDR3 length: 16 amino acids. Looked up from germline, CDR1 is LNHNV and CDR2 is YYDKDF (reference sequence). CDR3 DNA: TGTGCCCCCAGCAGATCCACCGGGACACACACCGGGGAGCTGTTTTTT. This gives the protein CAPSRSTGTHTGELFF.

This clonotype was seen many times. The gene calls are TRBV6-2 or TRBV6-3 and TRBJ2-2; D is unresolved. CDR3 length: 15 residues. CDR1 and CDR2 (germline): MNHEY, SVGEGT. V lost 0 bases to trimming and J lost 0 bases, with 5 bases between them. The CDR3 DNA reads TGTGCCAGCAGTTACTCGGCAGCGAACACCGGGGAGCTGTTTTTT. Its translation: CASSYSAANTGELFF.

Only a few counts were recorded for this clonotype. This sequence joins TRBV10-3 and TRBJ2-7; 9 nucleotides match TRBD2. V gave up 4 bases and J gave up 0 bases; unmatched junction bases: 19. The CDR3 is 20 residues long. Germline V CDR1 and CDR2: ENHRY, SYGVKD. The CDR3 spells CAISALGTSSGPASSYEQYF. CDR3 DNA sequence: TGTGCCATCAGTGCTTTGGGGACTAGCTCCGGACCTGCTAGCTCCTACGAGCAGTACTTC.

In this sample, this clonotype turned up many times. As DNA, the CDR3 is TGTGCCAGCAGTTCCTCAGGGCGCTACTACGAGCAGTACTTC. Translation: CASSSSGRYYEQYF. V usage is TRBV27 and J usage is TRBJ2-7, with a weak D call TRBD1 (5 bases). Trimming shortened V by 4 bases and J by 3 bases, and 13 bases separated the two germline ends. The CDR3 extends over 14 amino acids. The V gene's germline CDR1 is MNHEY and CDR2 SMNVEV (reference sequence).

The rearrangement links TRBV7-9 to TRBJ1-1; D unclear. CDR1 is SEHNR, CDR2 FQNEAQ, per germline (reference sequence). Trimming removed 0 bases at V and 0 bases at J, with 8 bases between. This CDR3 spans 15 amino acids. The CDR3 spells CASSLAIGLNTEAFF. The DNA of the CDR3 is TGTGCCAGCAGCTTAGCCATCGGACTGAACACTGAAGCTTTCTTT.

The chain has TRBV6-6 and TRBJ1-2; TRBD1 matches 7 bases. Germline V gives CDR1 MNHNY, CDR2 SVGAGI (reference sequence). V lost 0 bases and J lost 7; bases outside the gene matches: 5. The CDR3 has 14 amino acids. CDR3 residues: CASSYSETGSGYTF. As DNA, the CDR3 is TGTGCCAGCAGTTACTCGGAGACAGGGTCTGGCTACACCTTC.

V gene TRBV2 combines with J gene TRBJ1-1; no clear D gene. The CDR3 sequence is 15 residues long. The germline gives CDR1 SNHLY, CDR2 FYNNEI. With 2 bases removed from V and 7 bases from J, the gap between germline ends came to 17 bases. The chain's CDR3 is CASSEFEDTSFEAFF. The CDR3 DNA reads TGTGCCAGCAGTGAATTCGAAGACACTTCGTTTGAAGCTTTCTTT.

V and J are TRBV6-5 and TRBJ2-7, with 13 nucleotides matching TRBD2. There are 15 residues in the CDR3. V dropped 11 bases and J dropped 2; count of bases not matched to a gene: 9. CDR1 MNHEY and CDR2 SVGAGI come from the germline V gene. The CDR3 here is CACKGLAGQTYEQYF. As DNA, the CDR3 is TGTGCCTGCAAGGGACTAGCGGGACAGACCTACGAGCAGTACTTC.

To note about this clonotype: This may come from a read error, since a much larger clone is one base off. This chain joins TRBV28 and TRBJ2-1, with D perhaps TRBD1 or TRBD2 (6 bases each). Germline V gene data show CDR1 as MDHEN and CDR2 as SYDVKM. This CDR3 is built from 16 residues. CDR3 residues: CAGSSPWGGTNNEQFF. The CDR3 DNA sequence: TGTGCCGGCAGTTCCCCCTGGGGCGGGACAAACAATGAGCAGTTCTTC. Supplemented by reference TRBV28 and TRBJ2-1, the full variable domain reads DVKVTQSSRYLVKRTGEKVFLECVQDMDHENMFWYRQDPGLGLRLIYFSYDVKMKEKGDIPEGYSVSREKKERFSLILESASTNQTSMYLCAGSSPWGGTNNEQFFGPGTRLTVL.

The chain employs TRBV20-1 and TRBJ2-3, with D perhaps matching TRBD1 (5 bases). Germline V CDR1 and CDR2: DFQATT, SNEGSKA (reference sequence). CDR3 length: 15 amino acids. With 0 bases removed from V and 1 base from J, the gap between germline ends came to 11 bases. CDR3 DNA: TGCAGTGCTAGAGATGGCAGGGTTGGCACAGATACGCAGTATTTT. Translation: CSARDGRVGTDTQYF.

Concerning this clonotype: Given a much more abundant clone one base away, this may be a read error. The V and J genes are TRBV2 and TRBJ1-5, with TRBD1 matching over 7 bases. The CDR3 is 17 residues long. Looked up from germline, CDR1 is SNHLY and CDR2 is FYNNEI. CDR3 residues: CASSYRTGDLRGQTQHF. The DNA for the CDR3 is TGTGCCAGCAGTTACAGGACAGGTGACCTCCGCGGTCAGACCCAGCATTTT.

This clonotype was counted at least ten times. Here the CDR3 reads CASRGQGGTEAFF. CDR3 bases: TGTGCCAGCAGGGGACAGGGCGGCACTGAAGCTTTCTTT. The V and J genes are TRBV6-2 or TRBV6-3 and TRBJ1-1; 9 positions agree with TRBD1. The CDR3 length is 13 residues. The V and J ends lost 6 bases and 4 bases, in that order; junction bases with no gene match: 3. Germline loops: CDR1 MNHEY, CDR2 SVGEGT.

J is TRBJ2-7 and V is TRBV4-3, with D tentatively TRBD2 (5 bases). The CDR3 runs 14 residues. The germline V and J ends were trimmed by 4 bases and 1 base, with 11 bases remaining between them. Per the germline V gene, CDR1 is LGHNA and CDR2 is YSLEER. The CDR3, as DNA: TGCGCCAGCAGCCTACCAGCGGAATCCTACGAGCAGTACTTC. Its translation: CASSLPAESYEQYF.

This clonotype was detected a few times. The chain carries TRBV12-3 or TRBV12-4 and TRBJ2-5; D unclear. Trimming took 3 bases from V and 3 from J, leaving 8 bases between them. The CDR3 consists of 13 residues. The CDR3 is CASSLSRKETQYF. CDR3 nucleotide sequence: TGTGCCAGCAGTTTGAGTCGAAAAGAGACCCAGTACTTC.

The chain links TRBV20-1 to TRBJ1-2, with D tentatively TRBD1 (5 bases). Germline V gene sequence: CDR1 DFQATT, CDR2 SNEGSKA (reference sequence). The CDR3 consists of 13 residues. Trimming left V 0 bases short and J 12 bases short, with 17 bases between. In DNA, the CDR3 is TGCAGTGCTAGAGATCGGGGCCACCCCATGGACACCTTC. It yields the protein CSARDRGHPMDTF.

This clonotype was observed at least ten times. The chain recombines TRBV6-2 or TRBV6-3 with TRBJ2-7; D might be TRBD2 (6 bases). V lost 5 bases, J lost 3 bases, and 8 bases lay in between. The CDR3 sequence is 12 residues long. The germline V gene has CDR1 MNHEY and CDR2 SVGEGT. DNA of the CDR3: TGTGCCAGCAGTGCGGGGTTCTACGAGCAGTACTTC. Amino acid sequence: CASSAGFYEQYF.

As to this clonotype: A single base separates this from a much larger clone, so it may be a read error. The chain links TRBV6-5 to TRBJ2-5; D gene uncertain. The V end was cut by 6 bases, the J end by 8 bases, with 22 bases between. Germline lookup yields CDR1 MNHEY and CDR2 SVGAGI. The CDR3 consists of 15 residues. CDR3 loop: CASRSDKVIRDTQYF. CDR3 DNA: TGTGCCAGCAGGTCCGACAAGGTTATCCGAGATACCCAGTACTTC.

With regard to this clonotype: A much larger clonotype is one base distant, so this may be a read error. The V gene is TRBV7-9, the J gene TRBJ2-1, with no clear D. The CDR3 sequence is 13 residues long. From germline, CDR1 is SEHNR and CDR2 FQNEAQ (reference sequence). V was shortened by 5 bases and J by 10 bases, with 15 bases between the two germline ends. The CDR3: CASSTYPHGEQFF. The CDR3 DNA sequence: TGTGCCAGCAGCACCTACCCTCACGGGGAGCAGTTCTTC.

This clonotype was seen repeatedly, ten times or more. Sequence at one end of the junction differs from germline and may be a read error. The V and J genes are TRBV7-2 and TRBJ1-1, with D uncertain. The germline V gene has CDR1 SGHTA and CDR2 FQGNSA. This CDR3 region has 13 residues. Here the CDR3 reads CASSLAANTEAFF. The CDR3 DNA reads TGTGCCAGCAGTTTAGCGGCGAACACTGAAGCTTTCTTT. The variable domain in full, with the rest retrieved from reference TRBV7-2 and TRBJ1-1, is GAGVSQSPSNKVTEKGKDVELRCDPISGHTALYWYRQSLGQGLEFLIYFQGNSAPDKSGLPSDRFSAERTGGSVSTLTIQRTQQEDSAVYLCASSLAANTEAFFGQGTRLTVV.

This clonotype was counted only a few times. V and J are TRBV20-1 and TRBJ2-1; 15 bases match TRBD2. The CDR3 length is 18 residues. J gave up 8 bases and V 0 bases, and 11 bases lay outside the gene matches. CDR1 and CDR2 (germline): DFQATT, SNEGSKA (reference sequence). The CDR3 protein is CSARDWTSGRARSYEQFF. The CDR3 DNA follows: TGCAGTGCTAGAGATTGGACTAGCGGGAGGGCCCGGAGCTATGAGCAGTTCTTC.

The chain is built from TRBV27 and TRBJ2-2; D is unclear. The germline gives CDR1 MNHEY, CDR2 SMNVEV (reference sequence). The CDR3 extends over 13 amino acids. V was clipped by 0 bases and J by 5 bases, with 4 bases between them. The CDR3 coding sequence is TGTGCCAGCAGTTTATCCCGTACCGGGGAGCTGTTTTTT. Its translation is CASSLSRTGELFF.

With respect to this clonotype: This sequence may be a read error, since a much larger clone differs from it by one base. This sequence joins TRBV7-2 and TRBJ2-3, with 8 bases that match TRBD1. This CDR3 contains 14 residues. The ends lost 8 bases at V and 3 bases at J; junction bases unmatched: 7. Germline values: CDR1 SGHTA, CDR2 FQGNSA. The CDR3 is CASGHDRGTDTQYF. CDR3 coding DNA: TGTGCCAGCGGCCATGACAGGGGTACAGATACGCAGTATTTT.